Each of the 2 T cell receptor beta chains below was sequenced from the same sample in a study of T cell responses to AZD1222 COVID-19 vaccine. The repertoire was sequenced with immunoSEQ multiplex PCR; TCRdb's copy has only in-frame clones and lacks some. The data contain some 180,000 clones, approximately 91% of them singletons. The sample consisted of peripheral blood, taken 28 days after the second AZD1222 dose. The receptors here all came from an adult who received the AZD1222 COVID-19 vaccine.

This chain connects TRBV7-9 to TRBJ2-5; D gene unclear. V was cut by 5 bases and J by 5 bases, with 12 bases left in between. The CDR3 loop spans 13 amino acids. In germline, CDR1 is SEHNR, CDR2 FQNEAQ (reference sequence). CDR3 loop: CASSAGYGETQYF. DNA for the CDR3: TGTGCCAGCAGCGCAGGATACGGGGAGACCCAGTACTTC. The full variable domain, with the rest looked up from reference TRBV7-9 and TRBJ2-5, is DTGVSQNPRHKITKRGQNVTFRCDPISEHNRLYWYRQTLGQGPEFLTYFQNEAQLEKSRLLSDRFSAERPKGSFSTLEIQRTEQGDSAMYLCASSAGYGETQYFGPGTRLLVL.

V and J are TRBV18 and TRBJ2-1, with D tentatively TRBD1 or TRBD2 (5 bases each). CDR1 is KGHSH and CDR2 is LQKENI in the germline V gene. The CDR3 is 16 amino acids. V was trimmed by 0 bases and J by 13 bases, leaving 22 bases between them. The CDR3 nucleotides read TGTGCCAGCTCACCACCCGGGCCGGGACCGACGCGGTCTCAGTTCTTC. Its translation: CASSPPGPGPTRSQFF.